This T cell receptor beta chain appears in the sequencing data of a study of response to subunit inactivated influenza vaccine. TCRdb passed the RT-PCR reads through MiXCR, listing each CDR3 protein once. The sample records about 190,000 distinct CDR3 sequences, about an eighth being singletons. Study-wide points: Each seasonal influenza vaccination, the authors suggested, recruits few new T cells.

Points on this clonotype: Antigen unknown.

The CDR3 is 17 residues long. Germline V lookup: CDR1 SNHLY, CDR2 FYNNEI. Deletions cut 1 base from V and 3 bases from J, with 15 bases between. The V gene is TRBV2, the J gene TRBJ2-2; D is uncertain. The sequence came from a man aged 50 to 59 who received an inactivated influenza vaccine. This material consisted of CD8+ T cells sorted from PBMCs, taken 5 to 6 days after vaccination. DNA for the CDR3: TGTGCCAGCAGTGAAGTCGACTTCAGATGGGACACCGGGGAGCTGTTTTTT. Its protein product is CASSEVDFRWDTGELFF.